Listed below are T cell receptor beta chains from one sample, sequenced in a study of OX40 agonist ivuxolimab in advanced cancers. Data came from immunoSEQ multiplex PCR; TCRdb stores just in-frame clones and leaves some out. The table includes some 76,000 clones, 86% detected once. Sample: CD4+ or CD8+ T cells sorted from blood, taken in a trial of the OX40 agonist ivuxolimab. These receptors were obtained from an adult with an advanced solid tumor such as melanoma, head and neck, liver or kidney cancer. Both conserved end residues are part of each CDR3. D genes are given only for firm matches. Not all rows give a size; the values are once, few, many and, for expanded clones, a class.

V: TRBV5-6; D: TRBD1; size: once; J: TRBJ2-7; CDR3: CASSWVNRGVKEQYF; DNA: TGTGCCAGCAGCTGGGTGAACAGGGGAGTTAAGGAGCAGTACTTC
V: TRBV5-1; D: TRBD2; size: -; J: TRBJ2-1; CDR3: CASSLGVYSGRQHNEQFF; DNA: TGCGCCAGCAGCTTGGGGGTTTATAGCGGGAGGCAACACAATGAGCAGTTCTTC
V: TRBV7-6; D: -; size: -; J: TRBJ2-3; CDR3: CASSLDMNTDTQYF; DNA: TGTGCCAGCAGCTTAGATATGAATACAGATACGCAGTATTTT
V: TRBV30; D: -; size: -; J: TRBJ1-2; CDR3: CAWGTGGGNYGYTF; DNA: TGTGCCTGGGGGACCGGTGGCGGAAACTATGGCTACACCTTC
V: TRBV7-3; D: TRBD2; size: few; J: TRBJ2-2; CDR3: CASSLGLAGTGELFF; DNA: TGTGCCAGCAGCTTAGGGCTAGCGGGGACCGGGGAGCTGTTTTTT
V: TRBV10-3; D: -; size: -; J: TRBJ1-2; CDR3: CATRSDRFLLYGYTF; DNA: TGTGCCACGCGGTCGGACAGATTTTTACTTTATGGCTACACCTTC
V: TRBV6-1; D: TRBD1; size: -; J: TRBJ1-5; CDR3: CASSPTGAEPQHF; DNA: TGTGCCAGCAGTCCTACAGGGGCAGAGCCCCAGCATTTT
V: TRBV19; D: TRBD1; size: -; J: TRBJ2-2; CDR3: CASSRKKGGPANTGELFF; DNA: TGTGCCAGTAGTAGGAAAAAAGGGGGCCCCGCGAACACCGGGGAGCTGTTTTTT
V: TRBV7-6; D: -; size: once; J: TRBJ1-4; CDR3: CASSLGPEKLFF; DNA: TGTGCCAGCAGCTTAGGTCCTGAAAAACTGTTTTTT
V: TRBV28; D: -; size: -; J: TRBJ2-3; CDR3: CASSFPFAFTSTDTQYF; DNA: TGTGCCAGCAGTTTCCCCTTTGCGTTTACTAGCACAGATACGCAGTATTTT
V: TRBV7-2; D: -; size: once; J: TRBJ1-5; CDR3: CASSLVWGAEQPQHF; DNA: TGTGCCAGCAGCTTAGTTTGGGGGGCGGAACAGCCCCAGCATTTT
V: TRBV28; D: TRBD1; size: -; J: TRBJ1-2; CDR3: CATLDRADYGYTF; DNA: TGTGCCACCCTTGACAGGGCCGACTATGGCTACACCTTC
V: TRBV5-4; D: TRBD2; size: -; J: TRBJ2-1; CDR3: CASSSPLGGGDYNEQFF; DNA: TGTGCCAGCAGCTCCCCTTTGGGCGGGGGGGATTACAATGAGCAGTTCTTC
V: TRBV15; D: -; size: -; J: TRBJ1-5; CDR3: CATSLHRDQPQHF; DNA: TGTGCCACCAGCCTACATCGGGATCAGCCCCAGCATTTT
V: TRBV10-2; D: -; size: -; J: TRBJ2-2; CDR3: CASGGRQGLHTGELFF; DNA: TGCGCCAGCGGCGGGAGACAGGGGCTTCACACCGGGGAGCTGTTTTTT
V: TRBV19; D: TRBD1; size: -; J: TRBJ1-1; CDR3: CASSIDRENTEAFF; DNA: TGTGCCAGTAGTATCGACAGGGAGAACACTGAAGCTTTCTTT
V: TRBV7-2; D: TRBD1; size: -; J: TRBJ1-4; CDR3: CASSPQGASEKLFF; DNA: TGTGCCAGCAGCCCCCAGGGGGCCTCTGAAAAACTGTTTTTT
V: TRBV28; D: -; size: -; J: TRBJ2-4; CDR3: CASSLRIAKNIQYF; DNA: TGTGCCAGCAGTTTAAGGATAGCCAAAAACATTCAGTACTTC
V: TRBV28; D: TRBD1; size: -; J: TRBJ2-7; CDR3: CASSVYRDSYEQYF; DNA: TGTGCCAGCAGTGTATACCGGGACAGCTACGAGCAGTACTTC
V: TRBV5-1; D: TRBD1; size: -; J: TRBJ1-6; CDR3: CASSGGQGRGSSPLHF; DNA: TGCGCCAGCAGCGGGGGACAGGGTAGGGGTTCTTCACCCCTCCACTTT
V: TRBV30; D: -; size: -; J: TRBJ1-5; CDR3: CAWAAGEAQPQHF; DNA: TGTGCCTGGGCCGCAGGGGAAGCTCAGCCCCAGCATTTT
V: TRBV28; D: -; size: -; J: TRBJ1-5; CDR3: CASSWAGSRNQPQHF; DNA: TGTGCCAGCAGTTGGGCGGGATCTCGCAATCAGCCCCAGCATTTT
V: TRBV5-4; D: TRBD2; size: -; J: TRBJ2-1; CDR3: CASSFMVGGSYNEQFF; DNA: TGTGCCAGCAGTTTTATGGTGGGGGGGTCCTACAATGAGCAGTTCTTC
V: TRBV28; D: -; size: -; J: TRBJ1-5; CDR3: CASRFFRQVLDQPQHF; DNA: TGTGCCAGCAGGTTCTTTCGACAGGTCTTAGATCAGCCCCAGCATTTT
V: TRBV4-2; D: TRBD1; size: -; J: TRBJ1-6; CDR3: CASSREQGGNSPLHF; DNA: TGTGCCAGCAGCCGGGAACAGGGGGGGAATTCACCCCTCCACTTT
V: TRBV9; D: -; size: -; J: TRBJ2-1; CDR3: CASSVDGGAREQFF; DNA: TGTGCCAGCAGCGTCGATGGGGGGGCAAGGGAGCAGTTCTTC
V: TRBV6-1; D: -; size: -; J: TRBJ1-2; CDR3: CASSEWTDYGYTF; DNA: TGTGCCAGCAGTGAATGGACAGATTATGGCTACACCTTC
V: TRBV28; D: -; size: -; J: TRBJ2-5; CDR3: CASRGGGSQETQYF; DNA: TGTGCCAGCAGGGGAGGGGGGTCCCAAGAGACCCAGTACTTC
V: TRBV7-6; D: -; size: -; J: TRBJ2-3; CDR3: CASSRQPTSTDTQYF; DNA: TGTGCCAGCAGCCGACAGCCCACTAGCACAGATACGCAGTATTTT
V: TRBV7-9; D: TRBD1; size: -; J: TRBJ1-2; CDR3: CASSLFRGEVGTF; DNA: TGTGCCAGCAGCTTATTCAGGGGGGAAGTAGGCACCTTC
V: TRBV18; D: TRBD1; size: -; J: TRBJ1-5; CDR3: CASSPDRGQQPQHF; DNA: TGTGCCAGCTCACCAGACAGGGGGCAGCAGCCCCAGCATTTT
V: TRBV30; D: -; size: few; J: TRBJ1-5; CDR3: CAWTGQYNQPQHF; DNA: TGTGCCTGGACCGGCCAGTATAATCAGCCCCAGCATTTT
V: TRBV2; D: TRBD1; size: few; J: TRBJ2-1; CDR3: CASRGTGSMNEQFF; DNA: TGTGCCAGCAGGGGGACAGGGTCGATGAATGAGCAGTTCTTC
V: TRBV2; D: -; size: -; J: TRBJ1-5; CDR3: CASSRASESNQPQHF; DNA: TGTGCCAGCTCTCGGGCCTCGGAGAGCAATCAGCCCCAGCATTTT
V: TRBV19; D: -; size: -; J: TRBJ2-7; CDR3: CASSARDPGRYEQYF; DNA: TGTGCCAGTAGCGCCCGGGACCCAGGGCGCTACGAGCAGTACTTC
V: TRBV15; D: TRBD2; size: -; J: TRBJ2-7; CDR3: CATRGGDGTTYEQYF; DNA: TGTGCCACCAGAGGAGGAGACGGGACTACCTACGAGCAGTACTTC
V: TRBV5-1; D: -; size: -; J: TRBJ2-5; CDR3: CASNDGGVAAGETQYF; DNA: TGCGCCAGCAACGATGGCGGGGTAGCGGCGGGGGAGACCCAGTACTTC
V: TRBV11-2; D: -; size: -; J: TRBJ1-3; CDR3: CASSLEPHSGNTIYF; DNA: TGTGCCAGCAGCTTGGAGCCCCACTCTGGAAACACCATATATTTT
V: TRBV7-2; D: TRBD2; size: -; J: TRBJ2-7; CDR3: CASSLWTSGGYEQYF; DNA: TGTGCCAGCAGTTTATGGACTAGCGGGGGCTACGAGCAGTACTTC
V: TRBV18; D: TRBD1; size: -; J: TRBJ1-6; CDR3: CASSVQGSYNSPLHF; DNA: TGTGCCAGCTCAGTACAGGGGTCCTATAATTCACCCCTCCACTTT
V: TRBV7-9; D: -; size: -; J: TRBJ1-4; CDR3: CASSFSGFGEKLFF; DNA: TGTGCCAGCAGCTTCTCCGGGTTTGGTGAAAAACTGTTTTTT
V: TRBV2; D: -; size: -; J: TRBJ2-1; CDR3: CASSEGLLNEQFF; DNA: TGTGCCAGCAGTGAGGGACTCTTGAATGAGCAGTTCTTC
V: TRBV4-2; D: -; size: -; J: TRBJ2-7; CDR3: CASSQVFPGELLREQYF; DNA: TGTGCCAGCAGCCAAGTTTTTCCGGGAGAGTTGTTGCGCGAGCAGTACTTC
V: TRBV2; D: TRBD2; size: -; J: TRBJ2-2; CDR3: CASRSSGTTGELFF; DNA: TGTGCCAGCAGAAGTAGCGGGACTACCGGGGAGCTGTTTTTT
V: TRBV30; D: TRBD1; size: -; J: TRBJ1-2; CDR3: CAWTGTGVGYGYTF; DNA: TGTGCCTGGACGGGGACAGGAGTAGGCTATGGCTACACCTTC
V: TRBV6-1; D: TRBD1; size: once; J: TRBJ2-7; CDR3: CASSAGTGNYEQYF; DNA: TGTGCCAGCAGTGCCGGGACAGGGAACTACGAGCAGTACTTC
V: TRBV6-6; D: -; size: -; J: TRBJ2-4; CDR3: CASSSQVLKNIQYF; DNA: TGTGCCAGCAGTTCACAGGTTCTCAAAAACATTCAGTACTTC
V: TRBV30; D: -; size: -; J: TRBJ2-7; CDR3: CAWSPGPRTYYEQYF; DNA: TGTGCCTGGAGTCCCGGGCCCCGGACTTACTACGAGCAGTACTTC
V: TRBV5-1; D: -; size: -; J: TRBJ1-1; CDR3: CASSLDPGQGTEAFF; DNA: TGCGCCAGCAGCTTGGACCCGGGCCAGGGCACTGAAGCTTTCTTT
V: TRBV7-2; D: -; size: -; J: TRBJ2-1; CDR3: CASSLVASSNEQFF; DNA: TGTGCCAGCAGCTTAGTCGCTAGCTCCAATGAGCAGTTCTTC
V: TRBV5-1; D: -; size: -; J: TRBJ2-7; CDR3: CASSLHGQPGQYF; DNA: TGCGCCAGCAGCCTGCATGGACAGCCCGGGCAGTACTTC
V: TRBV28; D: -; size: -; J: TRBJ1-2; CDR3: CASSLNRHPNYGYTF; DNA: TGTGCCAGCAGTTTAAATCGCCACCCTAACTATGGCTACACCTTC
V: TRBV29-1; D: TRBD1; size: -; J: TRBJ1-2; CDR3: CSVEEGQTRSGGYTF; DNA: TGCAGCGTTGAAGAGGGACAGACGAGATCGGGGGGCTACACCTTC
V: TRBV4-1; D: TRBD2; size: -; J: TRBJ2-3; CDR3: CASSPSGGYGRRKDTQYF; DNA: TGCGCCAGCAGCCCTTCGGGGGGTTACGGGAGGAGGAAAGATACGCAGTATTTT
V: TRBV29-1; D: TRBD2; size: once; J: TRBJ2-4; CDR3: CSVEDPGLAGGPGIQYF; DNA: TGCAGCGTTGAAGATCCAGGTCTAGCGGGGGGGCCGGGCATTCAGTACTTC
V: TRBV28; D: -; size: -; J: TRBJ2-2; CDR3: CASSSPQYTGELFF; DNA: TGTGCCAGCAGTTCCCCCCAATACACCGGGGAGCTGTTTTTT
V: TRBV18; D: TRBD1; size: -; J: TRBJ2-3; CDR3: CASSQKDRVGSADTQYF; DNA: TGTGCCAGCTCACAGAAGGACAGGGTGGGTTCAGCAGATACGCAGTATTTT
V: TRBV5-5; D: -; size: -; J: TRBJ2-2; CDR3: CASSLGPLTNTGELFF; DNA: TGTGCCAGCAGCTTGGGGCCTTTAACGAACACCGGGGAGCTGTTTTTT